This T cell receptor (beta chain) comes out of a study of shared clonotypes between healthy human individuals. Study-wide context: In total, the donors were a couple of women and a few men aged 18 to 49.

V lost 0 bases to trimming and J lost 11 bases, with 18 bases between them. Germline V gene lookup returns CDR1 SGHRS and CDR2 YFSETQ. This CDR3 has 14 amino acids. Assay: immunoSEQ multiplex PCR; the TCRdb copy retains only in-frame clones and omits some. The data show roughly 530,000 clones, almost 97% seen once. The rearrangement uses TRBV5-1 and TRBJ2-7; D possibly uses TRBD1 or TRBD2 (5 bases each). The sample comprised naive CD4+ T cells sorted from blood. As to subset: CD45RA+ positively selected. The receptor comes from a woman younger than 45 in good health. CDR3 sequence (DNA): TGCGCCAGCAGCTTGGAGTCCCCCTTAAGGGGAGAGTACTTC. Its translation is CASSLESPLRGEYF.